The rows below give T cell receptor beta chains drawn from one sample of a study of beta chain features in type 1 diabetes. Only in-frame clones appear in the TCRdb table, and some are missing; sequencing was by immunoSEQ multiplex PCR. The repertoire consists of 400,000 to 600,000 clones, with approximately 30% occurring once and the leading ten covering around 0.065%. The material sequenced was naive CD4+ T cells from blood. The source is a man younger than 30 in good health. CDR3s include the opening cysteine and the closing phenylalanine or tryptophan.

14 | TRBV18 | CASSPLQAYNEQFF
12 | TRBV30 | CAWSVNGYEQYF
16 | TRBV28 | CASSSLGTPNTGELFF
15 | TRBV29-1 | CSVELGEHSYNEQFF
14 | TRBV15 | CATSRVTGNTEAFF
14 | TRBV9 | CASSVQGSYNEQFF
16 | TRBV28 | CASSFSGRNAKNIQYF
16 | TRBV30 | CAWRTSGTGGHQPQHF
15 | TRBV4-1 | CASSQFDRDQETQYF
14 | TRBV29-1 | CSAGQGGVGQPQHF